The rows below give T cell receptor beta chains drawn from one sample of a study of Ad26.COV2.S vaccination and SARS-CoV-2 variants. TCRdb's copy holds only in-frame clones and misses some; the assay was immunoSEQ multiplex PCR. This repertoire shows about 260,000 clones, 70% to 90% found once; its top ten account for roughly 3%. The sequencing used peripheral blood, collected in a trial of Ad26.COV2.S vaccine versus placebo. These receptors were collected from a person aged 18-60 years who received the Ad26.COV2.S COVID-19 vaccine or a placebo. Each CDR3 is given with its conserved first and last residue. A D gene is named only where the DNA matches it firmly. Rows may omit the clone size; those that give it use once, few, many or a size class.

>TRBV5-8|-|TRBJ1-5|few
TGTGCCAGCAGCCCCCGGGGGGATCAGCCCCAGCATTTT
CASSPRGDQPQHF
>TRBV12-3/TRBV12-4|-|TRBJ1-2|-
TGTGCCAGCAGTTCCACAGGGAACTATGGCTACACCTTC
CASSSTGNYGYTF
>TRBV2|-|TRBJ1-5|-
TGTGCCAGCAGGGCCGGGACTTCCAAAGGCAATCAGCCCCAGCATTTT
CASRAGTSKGNQPQHF
>TRBV30|TRBD2|TRBJ2-1|-
TGTGCCTGGAGCGGTAGCGGGAGAATAAGTGAGCAGTTCTTC
CAWSGSGRISEQFF
>TRBV6-5|TRBD1|TRBJ1-5|few
TGTGCCAGCCGGGACAGGGTAATAAGCAATCAGCCCCAGCATTTT
CASRDRVISNQPQHF
>TRBV27|TRBD2|TRBJ2-3|-
TGTGCCATCCGAAAAAGCGGGAGGGCCTCAGATACGCAGTATTTT
CAIRKSGRASDTQYF
>TRBV19|TRBD1|TRBJ1-5|few
TGTGCCAGTAGTTTGGGACAGGGATTGGGCAATCAGCCCCAGCATTTT
CASSLGQGLGNQPQHF
>TRBV12-3/TRBV12-4|-|TRBJ2-2|once
TGTGCCAGCAGTTTTAGACTTGACGGGGAGCTGTTTTTT
CASSFRLDGELFF
>TRBV21-1|-|TRBJ1-5|-
TGTGCCAGCCCGGACAGGGGTAGCAATCAGCCCCAGCATTTT
CASPDRGSNQPQHF
>TRBV4-3|TRBD1|TRBJ2-2|-
TGCGCCAGCAGCCAAGAAAGCCCCTTCGCGGGACAGGGTAACACCGGGGAGCTGTTTTTT
CASSQESPFAGQGNTGELFF
>TRBV6-1|-|TRBJ2-5|-
TGTGCCAGCAGTGACAGGGGGGCCGTGGGTGGAGAGACCCAGTACTTC
CASSDRGAVGGETQYF
>TRBV6-6|-|TRBJ1-2|-
TGTGCCAGCAGTACTTGGACCGCGTATGGCTACACCTTC
CASSTWTAYGYTF
>TRBV18|-|TRBJ1-6|-
TGTGCCAGCTCACCAGACAGTCTTAGCTCCTATAATTCACCCCTCCACTTT
CASSPDSLSSYNSPLHF
>TRBV4-1|-|TRBJ1-2|-
TGCGCCAGCAGCCAAGACCCTGGGGACTATGGCTACACCTTC
CASSQDPGDYGYTF
>TRBV27|-|TRBJ2-1|-
TGTGCCAGCAGATATCGCAACAATGAGCAGTTCTTC
CASRYRNNEQFF
>TRBV13|-|TRBJ2-6|-
TGTGCCAGCAGCTCCAGAGACGGGGCGGGTCGAGGGGCCAACGTCCTGACTTTC
CASSSRDGAGRGANVLTF
>TRBV2|TRBD2|TRBJ2-1|-
TGTGCCAGCACCCCGACTAGCGGGAGGGGAGGGGATGAGCAGTTCTTC
CASTPTSGRGGDEQFF
>TRBV7-2|-|TRBJ1-4|-
TGTGCCAGCAGCTTTAGGGGCCGACAGTCCCTTACAACTAATGAAAAACTGTTTTTT
CASSFRGRQSLTTNEKLFF
>TRBV6-1|-|TRBJ2-4|-
TGTGCCAGCAGTGAGGTGGCAGGGGACATTCAGTACTTC
CASSEVAGDIQYF
>TRBV19|TRBD1|TRBJ1-5|-
TGTGCCAGTACCCTCTCCGCAGGGGGAATTAGCAATCAGCCCCAGCATTTT
CASTLSAGGISNQPQHF
>TRBV18|-|TRBJ2-2|-
TGTGCCAGCTCACCAAAGACAGGGAACACCGGGGAGCTGTTTTTT
CASSPKTGNTGELFF
>TRBV5-5|-|TRBJ2-2|once
TGTGCCAGCAGTCAGGCTCTGAGCCCCACCGGGGAGCTGTTTTTT
CASSQALSPTGELFF
>TRBV7-2|-|TRBJ2-3|-
TGTGCCAGCAGCTTAGTGGGCAGCCGCACAGATACGCAGTATTTT
CASSLVGSRTDTQYF
>TRBV20-1|-|TRBJ1-2|many
TGCAGTGCTAGACAGGGGCGGAGCTACACCTTC
CSARQGRSYTF
>TRBV7-3|-|TRBJ2-5|-
TGTGCCAGCAGCCCGGGTGGGACCACCCAAGAGACCCAGTACTTC
CASSPGGTTQETQYF
>TRBV18|-|TRBJ1-6|-
TGTGCCAGCTCACAGAGCAGGGAAAATTCACCCCTCCACTTT
CASSQSRENSPLHF
>TRBV30|-|TRBJ1-4|-
TGTGCCTGGAGTGTTGGGGGATCTAATGAAAAACTGTTTTTT
CAWSVGGSNEKLFF
>TRBV10-1|TRBD1|TRBJ2-3|-
TGCGCCAAACGCCGGGACAGGGGGCCAGATACGCAGTATTTT
CAKRRDRGPDTQYF
>TRBV5-1|TRBD1|TRBJ2-7|-
TGCGCCAGCAGCCCCGGGAGGGACAGGGGTAACCACGAGCAGTACTTC
CASSPGRDRGNHEQYF
>TRBV4-2|TRBD1|TRBJ2-6|few
TGTGCCAGCAGCCAAGAGCCGGGACAGGGGGCGCCCGGGGCCAACGTCCTGACTTTC
CASSQEPGQGAPGANVLTF
>TRBV4-2|-|TRBJ1-5|few
TGTGCCAGCAGCCAAGCTAATAGCAATCAGCCCCAGCATTTT
CASSQANSNQPQHF
>TRBV4-1|-|TRBJ1-1|-
TGCGCCAGCAGCCAAGATCTGGAGAGGGAGAGAGGTGAAGCTTTCTTT
CASSQDLERERGEAFF
>TRBV14|-|TRBJ1-3|-
TGTGCCAGCAGCCAATTCGCCGTTTCCTCTGGAAACACCATATATTTT
CASSQFAVSSGNTIYF
>TRBV5-1|-|TRBJ2-6|-
TGCGCCAGCAGCTTGGGACTCTGGCTACGGAGCTCTGGGGCCAACGTCCTGACTTTC
CASSLGLWLRSSGANVLTF
>TRBV7-8|TRBD2|TRBJ2-1|-
TGTGCCAGCAGCCCCTCGGGGCTAGCGGAGAATGAGCAGTTCTTC
CASSPSGLAENEQFF
>TRBV5-1|-|TRBJ2-7|once
TGCGCCAGCAGCTTAGGGGGACTAAACTACGAGCAGTACTTC
CASSLGGLNYEQYF
>TRBV6-6|TRBD1|TRBJ2-7|-
TGTGCCAGCAGTTGGGGGGCGGGGACAGGGATTTACGAGCAGTACTTC
CASSWGAGTGIYEQYF